A selection of T cell receptor beta chains follows, all from one sample in a study of blood T cell repertoires in COVID-19. Sequencing was performed with immunoSEQ multiplex PCR; in TCRdb, only in-frame clones are kept and a portion is missing. The sample holds approximately 250,000 clones, 85% to 90% seen once. Source material: PBMCs or T cells enriched from blood (not recorded which). These receptor sequences come from a woman in her twenties or thirties with acute COVID-19. Each CDR3 is given with its conserved first and last residue. Each record gives: V gene, CDR3 protein.

TRBV7-9	CASSSQGTGNEKLFF
TRBV18	CASSPPMGQGVADTQYF
TRBV19	CASSISSGRAFDNEQFF
TRBV9	CASSPRQGMDEQFF
TRBV5-4	CASSSTAGDNSPLHF
TRBV11-2	CASSSGLAGGTNTGELFF
TRBV7-2	CASSLAGGVSTGELFF
TRBV15	CATSGLAGGPLSTGELFF
TRBV28	CASIEGNGRLIYEQYF
TRBV28	CASSLKIRDRAKAFF
TRBV28	CASTLSDSLYGYTF
TRBV27	CASSPGQGGNEQFF
TRBV3-1/TRBV3-2	CASSQDKALAGLGTQYF
TRBV7-9	CASSPRTGQWTDTQYF
TRBV7-9	CASSFLGSPGSYEQYF
TRBV5-8	CASSLTSGTDTQYF
TRBV6-5	CASRAAGTSYEQYF